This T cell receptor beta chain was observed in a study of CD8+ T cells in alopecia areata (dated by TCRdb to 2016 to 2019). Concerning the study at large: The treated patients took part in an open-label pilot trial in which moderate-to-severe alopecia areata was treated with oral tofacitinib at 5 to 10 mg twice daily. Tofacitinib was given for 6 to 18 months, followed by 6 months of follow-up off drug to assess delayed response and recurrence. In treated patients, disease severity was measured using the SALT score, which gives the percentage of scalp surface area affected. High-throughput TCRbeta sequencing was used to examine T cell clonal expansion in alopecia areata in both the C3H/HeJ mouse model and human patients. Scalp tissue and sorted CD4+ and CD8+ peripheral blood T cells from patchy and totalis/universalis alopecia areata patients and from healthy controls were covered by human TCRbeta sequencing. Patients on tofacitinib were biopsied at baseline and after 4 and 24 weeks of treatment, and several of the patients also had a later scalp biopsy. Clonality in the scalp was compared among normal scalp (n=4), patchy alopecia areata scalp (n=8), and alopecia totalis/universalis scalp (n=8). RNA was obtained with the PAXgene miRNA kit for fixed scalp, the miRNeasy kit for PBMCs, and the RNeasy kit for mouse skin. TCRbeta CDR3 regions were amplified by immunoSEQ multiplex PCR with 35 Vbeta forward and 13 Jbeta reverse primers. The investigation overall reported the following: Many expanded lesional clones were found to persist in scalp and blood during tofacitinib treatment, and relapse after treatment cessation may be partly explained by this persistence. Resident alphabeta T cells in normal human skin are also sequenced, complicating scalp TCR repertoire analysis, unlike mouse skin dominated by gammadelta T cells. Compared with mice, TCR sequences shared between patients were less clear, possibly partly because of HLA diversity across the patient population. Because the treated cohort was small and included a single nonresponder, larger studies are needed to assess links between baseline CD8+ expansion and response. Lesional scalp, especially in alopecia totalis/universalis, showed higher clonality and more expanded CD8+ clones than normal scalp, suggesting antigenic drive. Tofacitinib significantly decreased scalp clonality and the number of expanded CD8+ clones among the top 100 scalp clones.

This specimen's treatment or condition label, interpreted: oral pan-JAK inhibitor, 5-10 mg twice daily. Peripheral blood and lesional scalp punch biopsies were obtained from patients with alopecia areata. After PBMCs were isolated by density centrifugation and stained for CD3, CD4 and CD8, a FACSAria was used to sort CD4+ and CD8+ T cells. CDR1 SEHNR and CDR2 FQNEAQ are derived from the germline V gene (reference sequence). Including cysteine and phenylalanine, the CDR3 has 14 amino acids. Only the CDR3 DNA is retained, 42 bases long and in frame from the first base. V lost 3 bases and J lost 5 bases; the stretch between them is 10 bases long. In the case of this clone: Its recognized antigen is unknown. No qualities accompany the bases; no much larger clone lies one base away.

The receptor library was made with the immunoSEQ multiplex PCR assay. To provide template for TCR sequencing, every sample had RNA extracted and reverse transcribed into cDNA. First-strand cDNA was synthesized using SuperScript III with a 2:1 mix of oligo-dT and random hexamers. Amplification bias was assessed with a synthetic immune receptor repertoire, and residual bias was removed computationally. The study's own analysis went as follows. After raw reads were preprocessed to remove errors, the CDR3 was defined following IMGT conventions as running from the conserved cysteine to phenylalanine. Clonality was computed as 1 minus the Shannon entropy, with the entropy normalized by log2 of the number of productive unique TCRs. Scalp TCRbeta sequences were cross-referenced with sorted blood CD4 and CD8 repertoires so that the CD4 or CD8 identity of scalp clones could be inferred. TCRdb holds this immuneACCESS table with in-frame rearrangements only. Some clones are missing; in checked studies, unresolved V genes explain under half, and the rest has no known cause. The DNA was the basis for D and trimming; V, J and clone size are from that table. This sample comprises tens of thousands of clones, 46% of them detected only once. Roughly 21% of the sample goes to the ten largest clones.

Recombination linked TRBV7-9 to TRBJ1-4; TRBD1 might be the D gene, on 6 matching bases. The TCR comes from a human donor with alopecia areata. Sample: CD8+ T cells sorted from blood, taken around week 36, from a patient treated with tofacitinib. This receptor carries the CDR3 CASSFRGRNEKLFF. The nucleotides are TGTGCCAGCAGCTTCAGGGGCAGGAATGAAAAACTGTTTTTT. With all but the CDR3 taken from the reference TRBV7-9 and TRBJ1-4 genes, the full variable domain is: DTGVSQNPRHKITKRGQNVTFRCDPISEHNRLYWYRQTLGQGPEFLTYFQNEAQLEKSRLLSDRFSAERPKGSFSTLEIQRTEQGDSAMYLCASSFRGRNEKLFFGSGTQLSVL.